This entry lists 26 T cell receptor beta chains sequenced from one sample in a study of blood T cells in healthy people across ages. With a J-beta primer mix and a sample-barcoded 5' primer, a second PCR ran about 7 to 12 cycles. TCRdb used MiXCR to reprocess the 5' RACE reads, holding one entry per CDR3 protein. The repertoire includes about 780,000 distinct CDR3 sequences, less than 80% of them detected once, and about a quarter sits in the top ten. Source material: blood. The receptors derive from a young man in good health.

The chain couples TRBV5-8 to TRBJ2-5; possibly TRBD1 for D (5 bases). V dropped 0 bases and J dropped 4 bases, with 19 bases sitting between them. This CDR3 comprises 17 residues. Germline V gene lookup returns CDR1 SGHTS and CDR2 YDEGEE. The DNA for the CDR3 is TGTGCCAGCAGCTTGGCCGGAAGGGGCGAAATTGGAGAGACCCAGTACTTC. Its protein is CASSLAGRGEIGETQYF.

V usage is TRBV21-1 and J usage is TRBJ2-3; the tabulated D call, TRBD1, remains unverified against the DNA. TRBV21-1 is termed a pseudogene. This CDR3 comprises 16 residues. Here the CDR3 DNA reads TGTGCCAGCAGCAAAGAAGTACCGTGGGGGACAGATACGCAGTATTTT. Protein product: CASSKEVPWGTDTQYF.

In this sample, this clonotype turned up a few times. The chain uses TRBV9 and TRBJ2-7; no clear D gene. The J call could be wrong; TRBJ2-5 is a better fit for the DNA end. CDR1 SGDLS and CDR2 YYNGEE come from the germline V gene. CDR3 length: 13 residues. CDR3 DNA sequence: TGTGCCAGCAGCGTAGCTGGGAAGGAGACCCAGTACTTC. Amino acid sequence: CASSVAGKETQYF.

J is TRBJ2-7 and V is TRBV7-2; D might be TRBD1 or TRBD2, each matching 5 bases. Germline V gene lookup returns CDR1 SGHTA and CDR2 FQGNSA. Deletions cut 6 bases from V and 6 bases from J, with 12 bases between. The CDR3 extends over 12 amino acids. The CDR3 reads CASSPFGGEQYF. In nucleotides, the CDR3 is TGTGCCAGCAGTCCCTTTGGGGGCGAGCAGTACTTC.

This sequence joins TRBV20-1 and TRBJ2-1; TRBD2 might be the D (6 bases). Germline CDR1 is DFQATT and CDR2 is SNEGSKA (reference sequence). The CDR3 consists of 13 residues. Trimming took 5 bases from V and 7 from J, leaving 15 bases between them. The CDR3 nucleotides are TGCAGTGCTCTGACCAGGGCGGGAAATGAGCAGTTCTTC. Its translation: CSALTRAGNEQFF.

This clonotype was picked up a small number of times. This rearrangement joins TRBV27 to TRBJ2-1; TRBD1 matches 7 bases. Trimming took 5 bases from V and 9 from J; bases not matched to a gene: 7. This CDR3 comprises 13 residues. In germline, CDR1 is MNHEY, CDR2 SMNVEV (reference sequence). The CDR3 sequence: CASSPQQGREQFF. CDR3 DNA: TGTGCCAGCAGTCCCCAACAGGGGCGTGAGCAGTTCTTC.

This clonotype appeared a single time. The V call is TRBV7-2, the J call TRBJ2-2; D ambiguous. Trimming stripped 3 bases from V and 4 bases from J, with 12 bases between. CDR3 length equals 15 residues. The germline gives CDR1 SGHTA, CDR2 FQGNSA. The CDR3: CASSFGQPFTGELFF. CDR3 DNA: TGTGCCAGCAGCTTTGGGCAGCCCTTCACCGGGGAGCTGTTTTTT.

This clonotype was seen a handful of times. This chain links TRBV5-1 with TRBJ2-7; the D gene is possibly TRBD1 (6 bases). Trimming pared 0 bases from V and 4 bases from J, leaving 11 bases between. Germline CDR1 SGHRS, CDR2 YFSETQ. This CDR3 contains 14 residues. The CDR3 region has the DNA TGCGCCAGCAGCTTGGGGGATACAGGGTACGAGCAGTACTTC. This translates into CASSLGDTGYEQYF.

In this sample, this clonotype turned up a few times. The chain recombines TRBV12-3 or TRBV12-4 with TRBJ2-6; no definite D call. This CDR3 contains 15 residues. Trimming took off 6 bases at V and 0 bases at J, with 9 bases between the two ends. The CDR3 is CASSPANSGANVLTF. The CDR3 nucleotides read TGTGCCAGCAGCCCGGCCAACTCTGGGGCCAACGTCCTGACTTTC.

V is TRBV10-3 and J is TRBJ2-6, with a tentative D call TRBD1 (6 bases). From germline, CDR1 is ENHRY and CDR2 SYGVKD. V was clipped by 0 bases and J by 2 bases, with 11 bases between them. CDR3 length: 17 amino acids. The CDR3 spells CAISESTGNPGANVLTF. In DNA, the CDR3 is TGTGCCATCAGTGAGTCGACAGGCAACCCTGGGGCCAACGTCCTGACTTTC.

The rearrangement joins TRBV7-8 to TRBJ2-1; D ambiguous. The length of the CDR3 is 16 residues. V lost 5 bases, J lost 5 bases, and 19 bases lay in between. Germline-derived CDR1 and CDR2 are SGHVS and FQNEAQ. The CDR3 nucleotides are TGTGCCAGCAGCCAATGGGCCCTCCAGGCCCACAATGAGCAGTTCTTC. Encoded protein: CASSQWALQAHNEQFF.

The chain carries TRBV12-3 or TRBV12-4 and TRBJ1-6, with 10 bases lining up with TRBD1. The CDR3 sequence is 14 residues long. V lost 6 bases to trimming and J lost 9 bases; unmatched junction nucleotides: 5. This chain's CDR3 is CASRTGGVGSPLHF. In nucleotides, the CDR3 is TGTGCCAGCAGGACAGGGGGCGTAGGTTCACCCCTCCACTTT.

Only a few counts were recorded for this clonotype. J is TRBJ1-2 and V is TRBV24-1; perhaps TRBD1 as D (5 bases). Trimming removed 6 bases from V and 0 bases from J, with 19 bases in between. CDR3 length: 17 residues. The germline V gene encodes CDR1 KGHDR and CDR2 SFDVKD. The CDR3 loop is CATSPGTLQDANYGYTF. In DNA, the CDR3 is TGTGCCACCAGTCCGGGGACCCTCCAGGACGCTAACTATGGCTACACCTTC.

In nucleotides, the CDR3 is TGTGCCAGCAGCCATCGACAGGGTGTAAGCTCCTACAATGAGCAGTTCTTC. Translated: CASSHRQGVSSYNEQFF. The gene calls are TRBV4-2 and TRBJ2-1; TRBD1 matches 7 bases. The CDR3 runs to 17 residues. The V segment lost 3 bases and the J segment 0 bases; nucleotides outside the gene matches: 8. Germline V gene data show CDR1 as LGHNA and CDR2 as YNFKEQ.

The gene calls are TRBV24-1 and TRBJ1-2; 8 nucleotides match TRBD1. The CDR3 is 15 residues long. The junction had 13 bases not matched to a gene; V was cut back by 5 bases and J by 9 bases. CDR1 is KGHDR, CDR2 SFDVKD, per germline. The CDR3 nucleotides are TGTGCCACCAGTGGAGCCCAGGGGGCGCAGGAAAGCTACACCTTC. Translated, it gives CATSGAQGAQESYTF.

The sample holds a few counts of this clonotype. This sequence joins TRBV7-2 and TRBJ2-7, with a possible D match to TRBD1 (6 bases). Deletions cut 5 bases from V and 2 bases from J, with 13 bases between. This CDR3 is 14 amino acids long. Germline CDR1 reads SGHTA; CDR2 reads FQGNSA. The CDR3 sequence: CASSAQGYAYEQYF. The CDR3 nucleotides are TGTGCCAGCAGCGCCCAGGGGTACGCCTACGAGCAGTACTTC.

The chain is built from TRBV7-9 and TRBJ2-3; 7 bases are a match to TRBD1. The CDR3 is 15 residues long. Germline CDR1 is SEHNR and CDR2 is FQNEAQ (reference sequence). Unmatched junction bases numbered 8, after V lost 5 bases and J lost 3 bases. This CDR3 is CASSNLQGFTDTQYF. Written as DNA, the CDR3 is TGTGCCAGCAGCAACCTACAGGGGTTTACAGATACGCAGTATTTT.

In this sample, this clonotype turned up a few times. V gene TRBV2 combines with J gene TRBJ1-1; no definite D call. This CDR3 has 13 residues. Germline V gene lookup returns CDR1 SNHLY and CDR2 FYNNEI. V was shortened by 8 bases and J by 5 bases, with 15 bases between the two germline ends. Written as DNA, the CDR3 is TGTGCCAGCCTTTTAGAGGTGAGGACTGAAGCTTTCTTT. This sequence encodes CASLLEVRTEAFF.

This clonotype was counted at least ten times. This chain joins TRBV9 and TRBJ2-1, with 9 bases lining up with TRBD1. Germline assignment: CDR1 SGDLS and CDR2 YYNGEE. Unmatched junction bases numbered 12, after V lost 2 bases and J lost 9 bases. This CDR3 contains 16 residues. CDR3 in amino acids: CASSVADRGETREQFF. The CDR3 DNA sequence: TGTGCCAGCAGCGTGGCTGACAGGGGGGAGACGCGTGAGCAGTTCTTC.

The chain recombines TRBV27 with TRBJ1-4; TRBD1 might be the D (5 bases). V dropped 8 bases and J dropped 8 bases, with 18 bases sitting between them. Germline lookup yields CDR1 MNHEY and CDR2 SMNVEV (reference sequence). The CDR3 runs 14 residues. CDR3 in amino acids: CASRSGQGDEKLFF. DNA for the CDR3: TGTGCCAGCCGATCCGGGCAGGGAGACGAAAAACTGTTTTTT.

The V and J genes are TRBV20-1 and TRBJ1-5, with D tentatively TRBD1 (6 bases). CDR1 DFQATT and CDR2 SNEGSKA come from the germline V gene (reference sequence). The CDR3 sequence is 17 residues long. V was shortened by 0 bases and J by 6 bases, with 21 bases between the two germline ends. The CDR3, as DNA: TGCAGTGCTAGAGAGGGTGGTTGGGGGGCGCGGGGTCAGCCCCAGCATTTT. Translating gives CSAREGGWGARGQPQHF.

The chain has TRBV20-1 and TRBJ1-2; a weak D match, TRBD1 (5 bases). V shed 6 bases and J shed 5 bases, with 16 bases lying between them. The germline V gene has CDR1 DFQATT and CDR2 SNEGSKA (reference sequence). The CDR3 runs to 13 residues. The CDR3 sequence: CSAAPGPAYGYTF. The CDR3 nucleotides read TGCAGTGCAGCACCGGGGCCCGCATATGGCTACACCTTC.

This clonotype appeared a few times. The rearrangement uses TRBV7-9 and TRBJ2-1, with 10 bases matching TRBD1. J was trimmed by 8 bases and V by 5 bases; bases with no gene match: 6. The CDR3 has 14 residues. Germline CDR1 SEHNR, CDR2 FQNEAQ (reference sequence). The CDR3 here is CASSTGQGGHEQFF. The CDR3, as DNA: TGTGCCAGCAGCACCGGACAGGGGGGTCATGAGCAGTTCTTC.

The gene calls are TRBV27 and TRBJ1-1; 7 nucleotides align to TRBD1. The germline CDR1 and CDR2 sequences are MNHEY and SMNVEV (reference sequence). The CDR3 runs 13 residues. J lost 10 bases, V lost 4 bases, and 9 bases had no gene match. CDR3 loop: CASSSLTGVRAFF. Written as DNA, the CDR3 is TGTGCCAGCAGTTCCCTAACAGGGGTTCGAGCTTTCTTT.

This clonotype occurred once. This chain's CDR3 is CASGVTNEKLFF. CDR3 in DNA: TGTGCCAGCGGCGTGACTAATGAAAAACTGTTTTTT. V gene TRBV7-2 combines with J gene TRBJ1-4; D call uncertain. The length of the CDR3 is 12 residues. Germline CDR1 SGHTA, CDR2 FQGNSA. Trimming took 8 bases from V and 2 from J, leaving 6 bases between them.

The genes are TRBV14 and TRBJ2-4; a weak D match, TRBD1 (5 bases). Trimming removed 2 bases at V and 9 bases at J, with 11 bases between. The CDR3 contains 13 residues. Germline lookup yields CDR1 SGHDN and CDR2 FVKESK. The CDR3: CASSQQGNGIQYF. The DNA of the CDR3 is TGTGCCAGCAGCCAACAGGGTAACGGCATTCAGTACTTC.